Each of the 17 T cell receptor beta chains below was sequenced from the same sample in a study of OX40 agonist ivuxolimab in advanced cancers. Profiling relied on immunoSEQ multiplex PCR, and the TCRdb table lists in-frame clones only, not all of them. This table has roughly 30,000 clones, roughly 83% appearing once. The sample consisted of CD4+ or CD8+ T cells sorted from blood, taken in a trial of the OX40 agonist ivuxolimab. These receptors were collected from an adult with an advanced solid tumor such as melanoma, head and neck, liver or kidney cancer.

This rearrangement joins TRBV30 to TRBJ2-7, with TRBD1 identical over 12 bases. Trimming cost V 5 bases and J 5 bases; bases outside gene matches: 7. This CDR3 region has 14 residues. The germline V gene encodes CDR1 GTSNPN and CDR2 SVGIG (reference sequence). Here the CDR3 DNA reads TGTGCCTGGTCCTCCGGGACAGGGGGCCACGAGCAGTACTTC. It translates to CAWSSGTGGHEQYF.

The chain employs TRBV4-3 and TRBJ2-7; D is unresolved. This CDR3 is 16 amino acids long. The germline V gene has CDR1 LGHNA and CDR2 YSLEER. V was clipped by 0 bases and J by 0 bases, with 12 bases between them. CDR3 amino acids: CASSQDPPGSSYEQYF. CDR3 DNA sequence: TGCGCCAGCAGCCAAGACCCCCCGGGCAGCTCCTACGAGCAGTACTTC.

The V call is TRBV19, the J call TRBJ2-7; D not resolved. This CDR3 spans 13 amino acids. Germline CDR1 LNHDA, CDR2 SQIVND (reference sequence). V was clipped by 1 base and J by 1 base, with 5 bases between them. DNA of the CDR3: TGTGCCAGTAGTATAGCACTTTCCTACGAGCAGTACTTC. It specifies CASSIALSYEQYF.

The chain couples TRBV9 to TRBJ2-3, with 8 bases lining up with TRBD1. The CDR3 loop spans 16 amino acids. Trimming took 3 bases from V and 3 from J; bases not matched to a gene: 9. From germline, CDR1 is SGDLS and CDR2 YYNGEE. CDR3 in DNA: TGTGCCAGCAGCGGGAGGCAGGGGGCTGAAACAGATACGCAGTATTTT. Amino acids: CASSGRQGAETDTQYF.

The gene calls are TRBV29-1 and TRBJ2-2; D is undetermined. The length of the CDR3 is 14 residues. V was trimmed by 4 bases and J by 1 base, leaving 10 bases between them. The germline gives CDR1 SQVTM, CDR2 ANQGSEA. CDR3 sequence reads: CSVALMGNTGELFF. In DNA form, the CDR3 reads TGCAGCGTTGCATTAATGGGGAACACCGGGGAGCTGTTTTTT.

This chain's CDR3 is CASRGLAGGPETQYF. For the CDR3, the DNA is TGTGCCAGCAGGGGACTAGCGGGGGGGCCGGAGACCCAGTACTTC. The chain combines TRBV6-5 with TRBJ2-5; TRBD2 matches 16 bases. Germline V CDR1 and CDR2: MNHEY, SVGAGI. Trimming at V came to 6 bases and at J to 5 bases, leaving 3 bases not matched to a gene. The CDR3 length is 15 residues.

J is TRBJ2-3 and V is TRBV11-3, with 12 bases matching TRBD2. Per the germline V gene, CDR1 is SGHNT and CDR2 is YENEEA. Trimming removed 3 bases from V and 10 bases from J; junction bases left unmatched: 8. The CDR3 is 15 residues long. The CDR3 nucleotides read TGTGCCAGCAGCTTCACTAGCGGGGGGCCCCCAGCGCAGTATTTT. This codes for CASSFTSGGPPAQYF.

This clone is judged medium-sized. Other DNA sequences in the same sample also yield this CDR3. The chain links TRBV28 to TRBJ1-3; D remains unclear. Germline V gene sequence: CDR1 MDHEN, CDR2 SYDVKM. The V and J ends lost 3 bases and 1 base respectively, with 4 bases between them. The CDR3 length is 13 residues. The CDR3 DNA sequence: TGTGCCAGCAGTTTTGGTTCTGGAAACACCATATATTTT. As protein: CASSFGSGNTIYF.

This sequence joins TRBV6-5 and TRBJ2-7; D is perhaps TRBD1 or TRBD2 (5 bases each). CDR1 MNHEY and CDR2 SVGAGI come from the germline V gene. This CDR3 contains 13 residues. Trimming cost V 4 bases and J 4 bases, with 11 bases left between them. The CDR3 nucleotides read TGTGCCAGCAGTTTGGGACCTCTTTACGAGCAGTACTTC. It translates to CASSLGPLYEQYF.

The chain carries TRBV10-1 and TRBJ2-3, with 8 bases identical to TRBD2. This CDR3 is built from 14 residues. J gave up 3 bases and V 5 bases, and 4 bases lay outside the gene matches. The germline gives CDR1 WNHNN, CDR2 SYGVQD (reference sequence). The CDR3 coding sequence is TGCGCCAGCAGTAGATTAGCGGGAACAGATACGCAGTATTTT. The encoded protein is CASSRLAGTDTQYF.

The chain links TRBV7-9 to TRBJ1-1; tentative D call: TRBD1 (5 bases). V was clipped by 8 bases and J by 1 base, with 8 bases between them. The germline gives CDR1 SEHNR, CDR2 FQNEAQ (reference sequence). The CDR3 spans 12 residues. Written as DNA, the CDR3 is TGTGCCAGCGCAGACAGGAACACTGAAGCTTTCTTT. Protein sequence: CASADRNTEAFF.

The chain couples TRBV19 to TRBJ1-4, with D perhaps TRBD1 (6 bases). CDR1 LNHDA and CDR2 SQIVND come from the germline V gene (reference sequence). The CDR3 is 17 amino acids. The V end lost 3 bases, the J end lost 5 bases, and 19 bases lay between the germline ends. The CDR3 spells CASSMVYRAEENEKLFF. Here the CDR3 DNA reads TGTGCCAGTAGTATGGTCTACAGGGCAGAGGAAAATGAAAAACTGTTTTTT.

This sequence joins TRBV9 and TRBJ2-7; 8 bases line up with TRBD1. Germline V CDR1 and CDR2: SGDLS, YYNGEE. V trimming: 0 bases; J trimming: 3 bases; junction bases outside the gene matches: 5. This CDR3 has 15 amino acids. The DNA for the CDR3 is TGTGCCAGCAGCGTAGGAGGGGACAGGAGCTACGAGCAGTACTTC. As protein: CASSVGGDRSYEQYF.

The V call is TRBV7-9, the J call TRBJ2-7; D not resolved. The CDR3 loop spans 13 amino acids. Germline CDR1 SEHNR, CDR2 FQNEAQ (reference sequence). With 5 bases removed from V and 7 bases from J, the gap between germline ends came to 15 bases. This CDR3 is CASSPLLGWEQYF. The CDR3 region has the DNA TGTGCCAGCAGCCCCTTATTAGGTTGGGAGCAGTACTTC.

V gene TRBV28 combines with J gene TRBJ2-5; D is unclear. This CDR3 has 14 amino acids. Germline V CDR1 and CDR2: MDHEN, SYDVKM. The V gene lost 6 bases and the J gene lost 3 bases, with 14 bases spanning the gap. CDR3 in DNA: TGTGCCAGCAGACTCTACGGCCGAAAAGAGACCCAGTACTTC. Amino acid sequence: CASRLYGRKETQYF.

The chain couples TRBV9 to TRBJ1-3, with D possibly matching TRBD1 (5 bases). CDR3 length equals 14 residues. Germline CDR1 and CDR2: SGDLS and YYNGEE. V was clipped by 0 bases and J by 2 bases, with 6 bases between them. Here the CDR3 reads CASSVEGTGNTIYF. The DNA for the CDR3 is TGTGCCAGCAGCGTAGAGGGGACTGGAAACACCATATATTTT.

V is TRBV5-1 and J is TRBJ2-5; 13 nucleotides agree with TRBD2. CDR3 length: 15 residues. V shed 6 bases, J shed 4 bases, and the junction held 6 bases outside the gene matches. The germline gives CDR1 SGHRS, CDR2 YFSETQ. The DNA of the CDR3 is TGCGCCAGCACCACGACTAGCGGGGGGATAGAGACCCAGTACTTC. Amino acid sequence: CASTTTSGGIETQYF.